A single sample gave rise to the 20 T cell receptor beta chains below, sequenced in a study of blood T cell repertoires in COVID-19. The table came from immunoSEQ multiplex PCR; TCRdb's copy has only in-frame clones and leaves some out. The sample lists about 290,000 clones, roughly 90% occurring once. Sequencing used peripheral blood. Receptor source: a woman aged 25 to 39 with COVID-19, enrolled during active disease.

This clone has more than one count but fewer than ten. The CDR3 here is CASSFRTHQETQYF. The DNA of the CDR3 is TGTGCCAGCAGTTTTAGGACACACCAAGAGACCCAGTACTTC. The V call is TRBV7-9, the J call TRBJ2-5; a weak D match, TRBD1 (5 bases). This CDR3 has 14 residues. Germline V gene data show CDR1 as SEHNR and CDR2 as FQNEAQ (reference sequence). V was pared by 6 bases and J by 0 bases, with 11 bases between.

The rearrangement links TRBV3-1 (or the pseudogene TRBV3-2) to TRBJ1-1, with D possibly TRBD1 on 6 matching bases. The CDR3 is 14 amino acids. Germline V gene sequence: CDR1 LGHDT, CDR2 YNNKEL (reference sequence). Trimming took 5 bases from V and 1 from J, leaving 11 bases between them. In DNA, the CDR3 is TGTGCCAGCAGCTATACAGGGACGAACACTGAAGCTTTCTTT. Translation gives CASSYTGTNTEAFF.

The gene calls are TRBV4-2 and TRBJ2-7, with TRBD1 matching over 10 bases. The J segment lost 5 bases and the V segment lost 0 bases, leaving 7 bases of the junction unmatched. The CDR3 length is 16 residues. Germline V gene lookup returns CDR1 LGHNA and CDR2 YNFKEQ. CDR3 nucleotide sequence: TGTGCCAGCAGCCAAGATCTCGGACAGGGGGGCCACGAGCAGTACTTC. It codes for CASSQDLGQGGHEQYF.

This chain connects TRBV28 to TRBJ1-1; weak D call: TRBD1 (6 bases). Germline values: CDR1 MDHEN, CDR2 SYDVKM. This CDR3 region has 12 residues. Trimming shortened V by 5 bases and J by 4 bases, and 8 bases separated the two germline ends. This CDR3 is CASSLRGTEAFF. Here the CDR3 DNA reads TGTGCCAGCAGTCTCAGGGGCACTGAAGCTTTCTTT.

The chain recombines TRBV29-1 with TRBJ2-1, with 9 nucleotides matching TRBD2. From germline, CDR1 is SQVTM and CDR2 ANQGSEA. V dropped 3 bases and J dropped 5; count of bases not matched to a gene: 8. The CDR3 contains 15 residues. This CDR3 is CSVDLASGADNEQFF. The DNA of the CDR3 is TGCAGCGTTGACCTCGCTAGCGGGGCTGACAATGAGCAGTTCTTC.

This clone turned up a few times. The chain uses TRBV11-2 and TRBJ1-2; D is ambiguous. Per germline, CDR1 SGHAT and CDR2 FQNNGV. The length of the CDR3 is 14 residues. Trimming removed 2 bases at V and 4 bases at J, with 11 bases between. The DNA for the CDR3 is TGTGCCAGCAGCTTAAGTCAGTCAGGCTATGGCTACACCTTC. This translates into CASSLSQSGYGYTF.

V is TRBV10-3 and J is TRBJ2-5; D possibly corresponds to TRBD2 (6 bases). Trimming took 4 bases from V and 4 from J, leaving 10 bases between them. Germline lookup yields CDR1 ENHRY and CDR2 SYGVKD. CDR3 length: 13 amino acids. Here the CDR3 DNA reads TGTGCCATCAGTGTACTAGCTGCAGAGACCCAGTACTTC. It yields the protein CAISVLAAETQYF.

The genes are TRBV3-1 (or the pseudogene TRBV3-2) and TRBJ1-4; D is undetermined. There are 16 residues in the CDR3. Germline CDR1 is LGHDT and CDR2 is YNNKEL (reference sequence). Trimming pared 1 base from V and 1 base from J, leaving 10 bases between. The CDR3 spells CASSQGEDETNEKLFF. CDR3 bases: TGTGCCAGCAGCCAAGGGGAGGACGAAACTAATGAAAAACTGTTTTTT.

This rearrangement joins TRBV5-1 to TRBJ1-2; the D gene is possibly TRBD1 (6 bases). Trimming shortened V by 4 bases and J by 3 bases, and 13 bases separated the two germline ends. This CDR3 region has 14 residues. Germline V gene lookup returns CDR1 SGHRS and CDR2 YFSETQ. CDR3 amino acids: CASSRSGVDYGYTF. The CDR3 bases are TGCGCCAGCAGCCGGTCAGGGGTCGACTATGGCTACACCTTC.

This chain's CDR3 is CAWSVRINEKLFF. CDR3 nucleotide sequence: TGTGCCTGGAGTGTGAGGATAAATGAAAAACTGTTTTTT. V usage is TRBV30 and J usage is TRBJ1-4; D uncertain. Trimming removed 0 bases from V and 5 bases from J, with 7 bases in between. Germline assignment: CDR1 GTSNPN and CDR2 SVGIG (reference sequence). The CDR3 has 13 amino acids.

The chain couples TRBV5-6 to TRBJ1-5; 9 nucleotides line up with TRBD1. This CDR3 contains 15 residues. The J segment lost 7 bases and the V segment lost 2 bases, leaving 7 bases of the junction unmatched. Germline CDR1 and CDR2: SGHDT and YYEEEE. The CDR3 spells CASSFRGQGGQPQHF. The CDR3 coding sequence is TGTGCCAGCAGCTTTCGGGGACAGGGAGGGCAGCCCCAGCATTTT.

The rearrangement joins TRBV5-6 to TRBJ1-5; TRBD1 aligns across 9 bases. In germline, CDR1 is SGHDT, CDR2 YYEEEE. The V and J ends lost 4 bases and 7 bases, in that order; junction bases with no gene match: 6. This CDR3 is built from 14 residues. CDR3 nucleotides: TGTGCCAGCAGCCTCAACAGGGGGCGGCAGCCCCAGCATTTT. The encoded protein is CASSLNRGRQPQHF. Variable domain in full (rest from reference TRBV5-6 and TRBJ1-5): DAGVTQSPTHLIKTRGQQVTLRCSPKSGHDTVSWYQQALGQGPQFIFQYYEEEERQRGNFPDRFSGHQFPNYSSELNVNALLLGDSALYLCASSLNRGRQPQHFGDGTRLSIL.

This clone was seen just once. CDR3 amino acids: CASSLPGGPNEKLFF. The CDR3 bases are TGTGCCAGCAGCTTGCCAGGGGGCCCTAATGAAAAACTGTTTTTT. V is TRBV7-8 and J is TRBJ1-4, with 8 bases fitting TRBD1. Per the germline V gene, CDR1 is SGHVS and CDR2 is FQNEAQ. CDR3 length equals 15 residues. V lost 3 bases, J lost 3 bases, and 3 bases stayed unmatched.

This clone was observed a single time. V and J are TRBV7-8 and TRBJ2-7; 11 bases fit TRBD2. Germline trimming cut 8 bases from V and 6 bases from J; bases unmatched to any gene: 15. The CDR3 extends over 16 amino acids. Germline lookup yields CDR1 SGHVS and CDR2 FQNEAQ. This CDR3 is CASQTSGAFGGGEQYF. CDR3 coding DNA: TGTGCCAGCCAGACTAGCGGGGCATTTGGTGGGGGCGAGCAGTACTTC.

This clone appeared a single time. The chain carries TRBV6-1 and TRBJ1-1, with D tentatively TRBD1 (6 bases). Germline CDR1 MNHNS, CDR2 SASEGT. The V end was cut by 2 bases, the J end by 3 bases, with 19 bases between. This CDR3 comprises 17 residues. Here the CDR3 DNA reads TGTGCCAGCAGTGAACTATATCGGCGGGGGGCAGACACTGAAGCTTTCTTT. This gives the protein CASSELYRRGADTEAFF.

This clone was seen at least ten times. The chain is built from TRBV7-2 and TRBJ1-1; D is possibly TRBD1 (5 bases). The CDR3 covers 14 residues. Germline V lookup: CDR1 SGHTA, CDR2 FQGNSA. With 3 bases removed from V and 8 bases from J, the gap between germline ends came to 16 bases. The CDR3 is CASSFGTPRREAFF. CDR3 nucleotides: TGTGCCAGCAGCTTCGGGACTCCTAGAAGGGAAGCTTTCTTT. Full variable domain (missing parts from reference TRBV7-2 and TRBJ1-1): GAGVSQSPSNKVTEKGKDVELRCDPISGHTALYWYRQSLGQGLEFLIYFQGNSAPDKSGLPSDRFSAERTGGSVSTLTIQRTQQEDSAVYLCASSFGTPRREAFFGQGTRLTVV.

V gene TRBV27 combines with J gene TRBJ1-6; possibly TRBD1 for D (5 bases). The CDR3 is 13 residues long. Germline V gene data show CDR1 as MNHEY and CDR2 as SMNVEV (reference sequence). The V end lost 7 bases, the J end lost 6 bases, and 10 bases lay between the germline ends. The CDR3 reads CASTGGFNSPLHF. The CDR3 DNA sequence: TGTGCCAGCACGGGGGGGTTTAATTCACCCCTCCACTTT.

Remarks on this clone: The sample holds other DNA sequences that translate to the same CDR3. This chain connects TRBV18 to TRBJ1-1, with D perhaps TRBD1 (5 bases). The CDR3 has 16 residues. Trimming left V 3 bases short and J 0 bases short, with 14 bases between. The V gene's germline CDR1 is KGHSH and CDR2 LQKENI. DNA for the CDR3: TGTGCCAGCTCACCCGGTCAGGGCAGGATGAACACTGAAGCTTTCTTT. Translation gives CASSPGQGRMNTEAFF.

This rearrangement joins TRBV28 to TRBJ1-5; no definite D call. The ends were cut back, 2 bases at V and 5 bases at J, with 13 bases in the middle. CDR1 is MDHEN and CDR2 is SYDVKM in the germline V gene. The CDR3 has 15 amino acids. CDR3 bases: TGTGCCAGCAGTTTAAGGATAGGAGGACATCAGCCCCAGCATTTT. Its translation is CASSLRIGGHQPQHF.

For the CDR3, the DNA is TGTGCCACCAGCAAGAGTGGCTACGAGCAGTACTTC. This sequence encodes CATSKSGYEQYF. The V and J genes are TRBV15 and TRBJ2-7; D gene unclear. Germline V gene lookup returns CDR1 LNHNV and CDR2 YYDKDF (reference sequence). This CDR3 region has 12 residues. Trimming removed 4 bases from V and 3 bases from J, with 7 bases in between.